These 8 T cell receptor beta chains came from one sample sequenced in a study of cytomegalovirus exposure and HLA in healthy donors. Researchers ran the PCR with 60 Vbeta and 13 Jbeta primers. The repertoire was sequenced with immunoSEQ multiplex PCR; TCRdb's copy has only in-frame clones and lacks some. The sample contains 150,000 to 180,000 clones, 65% to 80% of which appear only once. Input material: PBMCs. The receptors were sampled from a woman in her forties in good health and CMV-seronegative.

The rearrangement joins TRBV2 to TRBJ2-3, with a possible D match to TRBD1 (6 bases). This CDR3 contains 12 residues. V was pared by 11 bases and J by 5 bases, with 14 bases between. Germline CDR1 is SNHLY and CDR2 is FYNNEI. Here the CDR3 reads CALRGGGDTQYF. In DNA, the CDR3 is TGTGCCCTCAGAGGGGGTGGAGATACGCAGTATTTT.

V gene TRBV6-1 combines with J gene TRBJ2-7; maybe TRBD2 (5 bases). Trimming removed 2 bases from V and 2 bases from J, with 13 bases in between. The CDR3 consists of 15 residues. Germline V gene lookup returns CDR1 MNHNS and CDR2 SASEGT. CDR3 bases: TGTGCCAGCAGTGAACAGCATCCACTAGCCTACGAGCAGTACTTC. As protein: CASSEQHPLAYEQYF.

V usage is TRBV7-8 and J usage is TRBJ2-5; maybe TRBD1 (6 bases). The CDR3 is made up of 12 amino acids. Germline V gene sequence: CDR1 SGHVS, CDR2 FQNEAQ. The germline V and J ends were trimmed by 10 bases and 7 bases, with 16 bases remaining between them. The CDR3 sequence: CATAQGLGTQYF. In DNA, the CDR3 is TGTGCCACCGCACAGGGTTTAGGGACCCAGTACTTC.

The genes are TRBV6-6 and TRBJ1-1; 7 bases align to TRBD1. The V gene end was trimmed by 4 bases and the J gene end by 1 base; junction bases not matched to a gene: 6. Germline CDR1 and CDR2: MNHNY and SVGAGI (reference sequence). This CDR3 has 15 amino acids. CDR3 loop: CASSFSDRPNTEAFF. CDR3 coding DNA: TGTGCCAGCAGTTTCTCGGACAGGCCGAACACTGAAGCTTTCTTT.

The chain has TRBV6-1 and TRBJ1-2, with D tentatively TRBD1 (5 bases). Germline V lookup: CDR1 MNHNS, CDR2 SASEGT. With 6 bases removed from V and 0 bases from J, the gap between germline ends came to 14 bases. CDR3 size: 15 residues. The CDR3 protein is CASSPADSPNYGYTF. The CDR3, as DNA: TGTGCCAGCAGCCCCGCCGACAGCCCTAACTATGGCTACACCTTC.

A note on this clone: At one boundary the junction diverges from the germline segment, which might be a read error. The chain is built from TRBV7-8 and TRBJ2-3; TRBD1 aligns across 9 bases. The CDR3 extends over 12 amino acids. Germline V CDR1 and CDR2: SGHVS, FQNEAQ. CDR3 sequence: CASSLDGTGCDF. The DNA for the CDR3 is TGTGCCAGCAGCTTAGATGGGACAGGGTGTGATTTT.

This sequence joins TRBV6-5 and TRBJ1-4, with a possible D match to TRBD1 (6 bases). The CDR3 spans 15 residues. Between the trimmed V and J ends, which lost 8 bases and 6 bases, there was a span of 19 bases. Germline V gene sequence: CDR1 MNHEY, CDR2 SVGAGI. In nucleotides, the CDR3 is TGTGCCAGCCAACCGGGACACTCGGGCGATGAAAAACTGTTTTTT. Encoded protein: CASQPGHSGDEKLFF.

This rearrangement joins TRBV13 to TRBJ1-4, with D possibly matching TRBD1 (6 bases). The CDR3 extends over 13 amino acids. V dropped 4 bases and J dropped 11 bases, with 14 bases sitting between them. Germline V gene sequence: CDR1 PRHDT, CDR2 FYEKMQ (reference sequence). The CDR3 bases are TGTGCCAGCAGCTCGACAGGACCGCGGAAACTGTTTTTT. It translates to CASSSTGPRKLFF.